What follows are 30 T cell receptor beta chains derived from one specimen sequenced in a study of cytomegalovirus exposure and HLA in healthy donors. Generated by immunoSEQ multiplex PCR, the TCRdb table keeps only in-frame clones and is missing some. The sample gives roughly 270,000 clones, approximately 90% of which show up once; approximately 0.95% is in the top ten. Sequenced sample: PBMCs. Every receptor here comes from a woman between 18 and 29 years old in good health and CMV-seronegative.

The chain employs TRBV29-1 and TRBJ1-5; D may be TRBD1 (5 bases). V lost 5 bases and J lost 7, with 9 bases in between. Germline CDR1 and CDR2: SQVTM and ANQGSEA. The CDR3 contains 11 residues. In DNA, the CDR3 is TGCAGCGTTTCAGGGCCCCAGCCCCAGCATTTT. Translation: CSVSGPQPQHF.

The chain is built from TRBV6-5 and TRBJ2-3, with D tentatively TRBD1 (5 bases). Between the trimmed V and J ends, which lost 2 bases and 2 bases, there was a span of 8 bases. The CDR3 loop spans 14 amino acids. Germline CDR1 is MNHEY and CDR2 is SVGAGI. The chain's CDR3 is CASSYDSLTDTQYF. As DNA, the CDR3 is TGTGCCAGCAGTTACGACAGCCTCACAGATACGCAGTATTTT.

The chain recombines TRBV2 with TRBJ2-1; D is perhaps TRBD2 (5 bases). This CDR3 comprises 14 residues. Trimming removed 1 base at V and 5 bases at J, with 9 bases between. Per germline, CDR1 SNHLY and CDR2 FYNNEI. The CDR3 region has the DNA TGTGCCAGCAGTGAAGGACTACAAAACAATGAGCAGTTCTTC. This gives the protein CASSEGLQNNEQFF.

The chain couples TRBV4-3 to TRBJ2-7; 10 bases map to TRBD1. The CDR3 loop spans 15 amino acids. J was trimmed by 1 base and V by 1 base; bases with no gene match: 1. Germline V gives CDR1 LGHNA, CDR2 YSLEER. CDR3 nucleotide sequence: TGCGCCAGCAGCCAAGCGGACAGGGGGTCCTACGAGCAGTACTTC. The encoded protein is CASSQADRGSYEQYF.

V usage is TRBV9 and J usage is TRBJ2-2, with 7 bases fitting TRBD1. The CDR3 runs to 17 residues. The V gene end was trimmed by 3 bases and the J gene end by 0 bases; junction bases not matched to a gene: 8. Germline CDR1 reads SGDLS; CDR2 reads YYNGEE. The chain's CDR3 is CASSGTQGNTNTGELFF. The CDR3 nucleotides are TGTGCCAGCAGCGGGACACAGGGGAACACGAACACCGGGGAGCTGTTTTTT.

This chain connects TRBV5-1 to TRBJ2-3; 10 nucleotides line up with TRBD1. The CDR3 spans 17 residues. Germline assignment: CDR1 SGHRS and CDR2 YFSETQ. With 5 bases clipped from V and 2 bases from J, the junction kept 11 bases outside the gene matches. CDR3 sequence: CASRSNSGTGVTDTQYF. The CDR3 nucleotides are TGCGCCAGCAGGTCCAACTCCGGGACAGGGGTCACAGATACGCAGTATTTT.

The rearrangement uses TRBV5-4 and TRBJ1-1; TRBD1 agrees at 8 bases. Germline V CDR1 and CDR2: SGHNT, YYREEE (reference sequence). The ends lost 9 bases at V and 0 bases at J; junction bases unmatched: 7. The CDR3 covers 14 residues. The CDR3, as DNA: TGTGCCATCCGGGACAGGAGAATGAACACTGAAGCTTTCTTT. This sequence encodes CAIRDRRMNTEAFF.

CDR3 protein: CASASSTREAFF. The CDR3 DNA reads TGTGCCAGCGCCAGTTCGACTCGTGAAGCTTTCTTT. The chain combines TRBV7-8 with TRBJ1-1, with D hard to call. Germline CDR1 is SGHVS and CDR2 is FQNEAQ. Trimming cost V 8 bases and J 7 bases, with 14 bases left between them. The length of the CDR3 is 12 residues. Variable domain in full (rest from reference TRBV7-8 and TRBJ1-1): GAGVSQSPRYKVAKRGQDVALRCDPISGHVSLFWYQQALGQGPEFLTYFQNEAQLDKSGLPSDRFFAERPEGSVSTLKIQRTQQEDSAVYLCASASSTREAFFGQGTRLTVV.

The V call is TRBV18, the J call TRBJ1-1; the D gene is possibly TRBD1 (6 bases). The germline gives CDR1 KGHSH, CDR2 LQKENI. The CDR3 totals 14 residues. The germline V and J ends were trimmed by 6 bases and 7 bases, with 18 bases remaining between them. CDR3: CASSRVGGALEAFF. The CDR3 DNA sequence: TGTGCCAGCTCCCGGGTCGGGGGGGCCCTTGAAGCTTTCTTT.

The chain has TRBV27 and TRBJ1-5; the D is unclear. CDR3 length: 14 residues. Trimming removed 6 bases from V and 4 bases from J, with 13 bases in between. Germline V gene data show CDR1 as MNHEY and CDR2 as SMNVEV (reference sequence). The DNA of the CDR3 is TGTGCCAGCAGGAACCCCGGGAAAAATCAGCCCCAGCATTTT. It is translated as CASRNPGKNQPQHF.

This chain joins TRBV28 and TRBJ1-4; D is ambiguous. Between the trimmed V and J ends, which lost 3 bases and 0 bases, there was a span of 5 bases. The length of the CDR3 is 14 residues. Germline lookup yields CDR1 MDHEN and CDR2 SYDVKM. CDR3 in DNA: TGTGCCAGCAGTTTTCCAGCAACTAATGAAAAACTGTTTTTT. Amino acids: CASSFPATNEKLFF.

This clone was detected once. The V and J genes are TRBV5-4 and TRBJ2-5; TRBD1 matches 7 bases. Germline V lookup: CDR1 SGHNT, CDR2 YYREEE (reference sequence). The ends lost 4 bases at V and 4 bases at J; junction bases unmatched: 4. The CDR3 spans 13 residues. The chain's CDR3 is CASSRDRAETQYF. The CDR3 DNA sequence: TGTGCCAGCAGCCGGGACAGAGCAGAGACCCAGTACTTC.

This chain joins TRBV30 and TRBJ2-7; TRBD2 matches 10 bases. CDR3 size: 13 residues. The trim removed 4 bases at V and 10 bases at J, leaving 10 bases unmatched. Germline V gives CDR1 GTSNPN, CDR2 SVGIG (reference sequence). CDR3 residues: CAWTSASGSAQYF. CDR3 nucleotides: TGTGCCTGGACTTCGGCTAGCGGGAGTGCCCAGTACTTC. The full variable domain, in which reference TRBV30 and TRBJ2-7 provide the parts outside the CDR3, is SQTIHQWPATLVQPVGSPLSLECTVEGTSNPNLYWYRQAAGRGLQLLFYSVGIGQISSEVPQNLSASRPQDRQFILSSKKLLLSDSGFYLCAWTSASGSAQYFGPGTRLTVT.

V usage is TRBV29-1 and J usage is TRBJ2-3, with 15 bases fitting TRBD2. Trimming took 3 bases from V and 5 from J; bases not matched to a gene: 18. CDR1 is SQVTM and CDR2 is ANQGSEA in the germline V gene. The CDR3 totals 20 residues. The CDR3 here is CSVEDHRWTSGRARVDTQYF. In DNA form, the CDR3 reads TGCAGCGTTGAGGATCACAGGTGGACTAGCGGGAGGGCCAGGGTAGATACGCAGTATTTT.

This clone was seen just once. The J gene is TRBJ1-2, the V gene TRBV5-6; 7 nucleotides line up with TRBD1. CDR1 is SGHDT, CDR2 YYEEEE, per germline. This CDR3 is built from 16 residues. V was clipped by 4 bases and J by 4 bases; unmatched bases: 13. CDR3 protein: CASSQSRQGPRYGYTF. As DNA, the CDR3 is TGTGCCAGCAGCCAAAGCCGACAGGGACCCCGCTATGGCTACACCTTC.

This chain links TRBV9 with TRBJ1-2; TRBD1 matches 8 bases. J was trimmed by 4 bases and V by 6 bases; bases with no gene match: 11. CDR3 length equals 15 residues. Germline CDR1 reads SGDLS; CDR2 reads YYNGEE. The CDR3 spells CASTLLDRVGYGYTF. The DNA of the CDR3 is TGTGCCAGCACCCTATTGGACAGGGTAGGCTATGGCTACACCTTC.

The chain uses TRBV19 and TRBJ2-1; D uncertain. The V gene's germline CDR1 is LNHDA and CDR2 SQIVND (reference sequence). Trimming pared 1 base from V and 10 bases from J, leaving 5 bases between. The length of the CDR3 is 11 residues. CDR3 region: CASSIAQEQFF. DNA of the CDR3: TGTGCCAGTAGTATAGCGCAGGAGCAGTTCTTC.

This rearrangement joins TRBV5-1 to TRBJ2-7; tentatively, D is TRBD1 (6 bases). This CDR3 comprises 14 residues. The V end was cut by 7 bases, the J end by 2 bases, with 16 bases between. From germline, CDR1 is SGHRS and CDR2 YFSETQ. The CDR3 coding sequence is TGCGCCAGCTCCCCGGACAGTTTAGCCTACGAGCAGTACTTC. This gives the protein CASSPDSLAYEQYF.

J is TRBJ1-1 and V is TRBV5-4, with 7 bases matching TRBD1. V lost 4 bases to trimming and J lost 5 bases; unmatched junction nucleotides: 11. CDR1 is SGHNT and CDR2 is YYREEE in the germline V gene (reference sequence). CDR3 length equals 15 residues. For the CDR3, the DNA is TGTGCCAGCAGCGACCCGCCGAGGGGGCAAACTGAAGCTTTCTTT. Amino acid sequence: CASSDPPRGQTEAFF.

The J gene is TRBJ2-1, the V gene TRBV4-3, with D possibly TRBD1 on 5 matching bases. Germline V gene data show CDR1 as LGHNA and CDR2 as YSLEER. The CDR3 length is 14 residues. Trimming took 4 bases from V and 4 from J, leaving 11 bases between them. The CDR3 DNA reads TGCGCCAGCAGCCCCATGGACAATTACAATGAGCAGTTCTTC. Translation gives CASSPMDNYNEQFF.

This rearrangement joins TRBV10-3 to TRBJ2-7; the D is unclear. Germline V gives CDR1 ENHRY, CDR2 SYGVKD. V shed 6 bases and J shed 4 bases, with 13 bases lying between them. The CDR3 is 13 residues long. CDR3 nucleotide sequence: TGTGCCATCAGCCCTGACATAGGATACGAGCAGTACTTC. The encoded protein is CAISPDIGYEQYF.

The chain has TRBV7-6 and TRBJ2-1; tentative D call: TRBD2 (5 bases). V was cut by 4 bases and J by 4 bases, with 8 bases left in between. CDR3 length: 13 residues. The germline V gene encodes CDR1 SGHVS and CDR2 FNYEAQ. CDR3 in amino acids: CASSSLVYNEQFF. CDR3 nucleotide sequence: TGTGCCAGCAGCTCACTAGTTTACAATGAGCAGTTCTTC.

This clone was picked up one time. The J gene is TRBJ2-5, the V gene TRBV15; a weak D match, TRBD1 (6 bases). V gave up 5 bases and J gave up 5 bases, with 12 bases separating them. CDR3 size: 13 residues. Germline CDR1 LNHNV, CDR2 YYDKDF (reference sequence). CDR3 sequence: CATSQDSRETQYF. The CDR3 coding sequence is TGTGCCACCAGCCAGGACAGCAGGGAGACCCAGTACTTC.

The chain has TRBV7-6 and TRBJ1-4, with TRBD1 as a possible D gene (5 bases). The ends were cut back, 1 base at V and 8 bases at J, with 20 bases in the middle. CDR3 length equals 17 residues. Germline values: CDR1 SGHVS, CDR2 FNYEAQ. CDR3: CASSLGFGQGVGEKLFF. As DNA, the CDR3 is TGTGCCAGCAGCTTAGGTTTCGGACAAGGGGTGGGAGAAAAACTGTTTTTT. Using reference TRBV7-6 and TRBJ1-4 for the parts outside the CDR3, the full variable domain is GAGVSQSPRYKVTKRGQDVALRCDPISGHVSLYWYRQALGQGPEFLTYFNYEAQQDKSGLPNDRFSAERPEGSISTLTIQRTEQRDSAMYRCASSLGFGQGVGEKLFFGSGTQLSVL.

V is TRBV7-9 and J is TRBJ2-3; 8 bases are a match to TRBD1. There are 15 residues in the CDR3. The trim removed 2 bases at V and 1 base at J, leaving 2 bases unmatched. Germline CDR1 SEHNR, CDR2 FQNEAQ (reference sequence). Here the CDR3 reads CASSLLTGGTDTQYF. The DNA of the CDR3 is TGTGCCAGCAGCTTATTGACAGGGGGCACAGATACGCAGTATTTT.

J is TRBJ2-7 and V is TRBV28; 7 bases map to TRBD1. V was clipped by 8 bases and J by 0 bases; unmatched bases: 7. This CDR3 is 14 amino acids long. CDR1 MDHEN and CDR2 SYDVKM come from the germline V gene. The CDR3 DNA reads as TGTGCCAGCGGAGACAGGGTGTCCTCCTACGAGCAGTACTTC. The encoded protein is CASGDRVSSYEQYF.

The chain combines TRBV9 with TRBJ1-4; 7 bases are a match to TRBD1. This CDR3 contains 16 residues. The trim removed 3 bases at V and 0 bases at J, leaving 5 bases unmatched. Germline CDR1 SGDLS, CDR2 YYNGEE. DNA of the CDR3: TGTGCCAGCAGCGGACAGGGCACTGCAACTAATGAAAAACTGTTTTTT. Translated: CASSGQGTATNEKLFF.

The V and J genes are TRBV9 and TRBJ2-1; 7 bases align to TRBD2. This CDR3 region has 15 residues. Germline CDR1 SGDLS, CDR2 YYNGEE. The junction had 7 bases not matched to a gene; V was cut back by 2 bases and J by 5 bases. The CDR3 sequence is CASSVPGLGDNEQFF. The CDR3 DNA follows: TGTGCCAGCAGCGTCCCCGGACTAGGGGACAATGAGCAGTTCTTC.

This rearrangement joins TRBV5-6 to TRBJ2-2; 7 bases are a match to TRBD1. Germline V CDR1 and CDR2: SGHDT, YYEEEE. V lost 4 bases, J lost 7 bases, and 7 bases stayed unmatched. The CDR3 is 14 amino acids. CDR3 amino acids: CASSPQGFGGELFF. The CDR3 DNA follows: TGTGCCAGCAGCCCACAGGGGTTCGGCGGGGAGCTGTTTTTT. The whole variable domain, remainder taken from reference TRBV5-6 and TRBJ2-2, is DAGVTQSPTHLIKTRGQQVTLRCSPKSGHDTVSWYQQALGQGPQFIFQYYEEEERQRGNFPDRFSGHQFPNYSSELNVNALLLGDSALYLCASSPQGFGGELFFGEGSRLTVL.

V usage is TRBV6-8 and J usage is TRBJ2-7; TRBD2 matches 8 bases. Losses at the gene ends were 5 bases for V and 3 bases for J; bases not matched to a gene: 21. Per the germline V gene, CDR1 is MNHGY and CDR2 is SAAAGT. The CDR3 is 19 residues long. CDR3 bases: TGTGCCAGCAGTAAGACAGGCTGCAGGAGAGGGACTAGGGGCTACGAGCAGTACTTC. Its protein product is CASSKTGCRRGTRGYEQYF.